This T cell receptor beta chain appears in the sequencing data of a study of blood T cells in healthy people across ages. Using a J-beta primer mix together with a sample-barcoded 5' primer, a second PCR was run for roughly 6 to 11 cycles. TCRdb recomputed calls from the 5' RACE reads with MiXCR, one row per CDR3 protein. In the table there are 650,000 to 800,000 distinct CDR3 sequences, under 55% of which are singletons. Germline values: CDR1 MNHNY, CDR2 SVGAGI (reference sequence). The ends lost 4 bases at V and 0 bases at J; junction bases unmatched: 5. This CDR3 has 16 amino acids. Sample: blood. The gene calls are TRBV6-6 and TRBJ1-5; 8 bases line up with TRBD1. The sequence derives from a man aged 60 to 69 in good health. The chain's CDR3 is CASSSWTGNSNQPQHF. The CDR3 DNA reads TGTGCCAGCAGTTCCTGGACAGGGAATAGCAATCAGCCCCAGCATTTT.